This TCR beta chain was captured in a study of breast tumors, draining lymph nodes, adjacent tissues. General study results and limits: Data only fit, rather than demonstrated, lymph node origin of most tumor T cells. Compared with lymph nodes, tumors were less diverse; compared with nontumor tissue, more.

Using its own MiXCR run on the multiplex PCR reads, TCRdb lists one record per CDR3 protein. The table includes around 130,000 distinct CDR3 sequences, about 20% detected once. Samples came from axillary lymph nodes draining the breast cancer. For this clonotype: Its target is unknown. This may be a read error, as it is one base from a much larger clone. This likely comes from a read error, as the CDR3 has no conserved phenylalanine or tryptophan at its end.

Trimming shortened V by 4 bases and J by 6 bases, and 12 bases separated the two germline ends. The CDR3 contains 14 residues. Germline CDR1 and CDR2: SNHLY and FYNNEI. Sequencing was carried out using axillary lymph node tissue. The origin of this receptor is a female donor with breast cancer. Some clones in this sample may be carry-over from other donors' samples. This chain joins TRBV2 and TRBJ2-2; weak D call: TRBD1 (6 bases). CDR3: CASSARQEPGELFC. The CDR3 nucleotides read TGTGCCAGCAGTGCCCGACAGGAACCCGGGGAGCTGTTTTGT.